This T cell receptor beta chain was identified during a study of T cell repertoires in cytomegalovirus infection. Study in general: Public TCR beta signatures indicated both CMV infection and matching HLA type.

Study findings and constraints: CMV-specific TCR beta clonotypes restricted by HLA-C dominated the ex vivo response. Cumulative public TCR beta family frequency identified carriers of CMV plus the relevant HLA.

The CDR3 runs to 14 residues. With regard to this clonotype: What it binds is unknown. At one end the junction does not follow the germline gene, possibly because of a read error.

TCRdb re-called the reads with MiXCR, one entry per CDR3 protein. The profile shows some 680,000 distinct CDR3 sequences, roughly a third of them singletons. The sample consisted of PBMCs. The source is a human donor in good health (CMV status not recorded). Some clones in this sample may be carry-over from other donors' samples. The chain recombines TRBV12-3 or TRBV12-4 with TRBJ2-7; possible D gene TRBD1, 6 bases. CDR3 sequence reads: CASSFQGLAYEQHF. The CDR3 DNA reads as TGTGCCAGCAGTTTTCAGGGGCTAGCCTACGAGCAGCACTTC.